This entry concerns a single T cell receptor beta chain. The antigen is undetermined. The source of the sample is a study of graft-versus-host responses after intestinal transplantation. Study background: Multivisceral, liver-intestinal, or isolated intestinal transplants were performed in recipients. Anti-thymocyte globulin induction preceded about 3 years of tacrolimus and steroid maintenance in all recipients.

Study-wide results and caveats: GvH clones turned up in recipient marrow; some had shown up first in ileum or blood.

The repertoire was sequenced with immunoSEQ multiplex PCR; TCRdb's copy has only in-frame clones and lacks some. The profile shows around 40,000 clones, around 95% of them singletons. This CDR3 is built from 13 residues. Germline lookup yields CDR1 SEHNR and CDR2 FQNEAQ (reference sequence). V was trimmed by 0 bases and J by 7 bases, leaving 10 bases between them. This rearrangement joins TRBV7-9 to TRBJ2-7; unclear D gene. This clonotype was obtained from a human donor who was the organ donor for an intestinal transplant. The source was unstimulated CD8+ T cells sorted from spleen or lymph node cells, collected before transplant. The CDR3 region has the DNA TGTGCCAGCAGCTTAGCCCGTTGGGGAGAGCAGTACTTC. The encoded protein is CASSLARWGEQYF.